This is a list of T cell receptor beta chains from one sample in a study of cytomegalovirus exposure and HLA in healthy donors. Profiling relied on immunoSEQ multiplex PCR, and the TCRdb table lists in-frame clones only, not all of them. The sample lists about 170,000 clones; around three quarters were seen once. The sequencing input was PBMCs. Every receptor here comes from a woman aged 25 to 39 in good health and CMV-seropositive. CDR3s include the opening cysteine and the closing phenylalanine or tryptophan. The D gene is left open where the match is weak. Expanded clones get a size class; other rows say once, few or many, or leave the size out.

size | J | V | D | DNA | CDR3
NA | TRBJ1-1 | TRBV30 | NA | TGTGCCTGGAGTGCCCCTACAGTCGAAGCTTTCTTT | CAWSAPTVEAFF
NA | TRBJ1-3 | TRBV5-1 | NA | TGCGCCAGCAGCTTGGCTGGCACCTCTGGAAACACCATATATTTT | CASSLAGTSGNTIYF
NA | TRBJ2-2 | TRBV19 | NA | TGTGCCAGTACCTCTACCCGTTTGTTTTGGGGGGGGCGTTTAATCACCGGGGAGCTGTTTTTT | CASTSTRLFWGGRLITGELFF
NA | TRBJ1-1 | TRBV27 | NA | TGTGCCAGCAACAGGGTACAAGGTGGCATGAACACTGAAGCTTTCTTT | CASNRVQGGMNTEAFF
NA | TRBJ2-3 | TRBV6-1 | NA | TGTGCCAGCAGTGAAGAGCAGGGTAGGAGAGATACGCAGTATTTT | CASSEEQGRRDTQYF
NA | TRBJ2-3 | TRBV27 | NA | TGTGCCAGCAGTTTACGCCCAGGTGGGACAGATACGCAGTATTTT | CASSLRPGGTDTQYF
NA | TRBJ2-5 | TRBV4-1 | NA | TGCGCCAGCAGCCAAGTGGTACAGCAAGAGACCCAGTACTTC | CASSQVVQQETQYF
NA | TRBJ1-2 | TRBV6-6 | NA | TGTGCCAGCAGTTACTCGGACAGTAACTATGGCTACACCTTC | CASSYSDSNYGYTF
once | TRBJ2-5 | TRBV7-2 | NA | TGTGCCAGCAGCTTAGCGTTCTTGGAGACCCAGTACTTC | CASSLAFLETQYF
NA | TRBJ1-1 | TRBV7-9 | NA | TGTGCCAGCAGCTTAGTAGGGGGGGTGGCAGAAGAAGCTTTCTTT | CASSLVGGVAEEAFF
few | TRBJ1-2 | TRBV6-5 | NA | TGTGCCAGCACCGTAGGGGGAATGAACTATGGCTACACCTTC | CASTVGGMNYGYTF
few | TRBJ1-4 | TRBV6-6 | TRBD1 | TGTGCCAGCAGTTACATGAGACAGGGCGAAAAACTGTTTTTT | CASSYMRQGEKLFF
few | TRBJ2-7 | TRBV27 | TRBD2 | TGTGCCAGCAGTACCGGGACTAACCCCGCCTCGGGCGGGAGAGCCTACGAGCAGTACTTC | CASSTGTNPASGGRAYEQYF
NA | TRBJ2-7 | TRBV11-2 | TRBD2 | TGTGCCAGCAGCGTGACTAGCGGGGGGGCCTACGAGCAGTACTTC | CASSVTSGGAYEQYF
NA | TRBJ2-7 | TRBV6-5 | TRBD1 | TGTGCCAGCAGGTTCGGGACAGCCACCTACGAGCAGTACTTC | CASRFGTATYEQYF
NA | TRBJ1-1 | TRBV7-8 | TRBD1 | TGTGCCAGCAGCTTAGTCCCGGGGACAGGGCTGATCAAAGCTTTCTTT | CASSLVPGTGLIKAFF
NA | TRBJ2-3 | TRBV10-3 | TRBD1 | TGTGCCATCAGTGAAACCGGACAGGGACTTGCAGATACGCAGTATTTT | CAISETGQGLADTQYF
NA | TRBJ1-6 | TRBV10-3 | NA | TGTGCCATCAGTGAAAGAGGAGGGGAAAGTTCACCCCTCCACTTT | CAISERGGESSPLHF
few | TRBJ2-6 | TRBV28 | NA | TGTGCCAGCAGTTTCTTAGCCTCTGGGGCCAACGTCCTGACTTTC | CASSFLASGANVLTF
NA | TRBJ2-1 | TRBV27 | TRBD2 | TGTGCCAGCACCACCATCCCGGGACTAGCGAGGAATGAGCAGTTCTTC | CASTTIPGLARNEQFF
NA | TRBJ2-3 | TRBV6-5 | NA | TGTGCCAGCCGCTACCTACCTTCTTTTTCAGATACGCAGTATTTT | CASRYLPSFSDTQYF
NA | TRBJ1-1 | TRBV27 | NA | TGTGCCAGCAGTTTCTCGACAGTAATGAACACTGAAGCTTTCTTT | CASSFSTVMNTEAFF
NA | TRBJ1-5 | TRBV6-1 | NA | TGTGCCAGCAGTGAAGGGAGGCAGCCCCAGCATTTT | CASSEGRQPQHF
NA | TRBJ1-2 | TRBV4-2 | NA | TGTGCCAGCAGCCAAGTCGGGGATATCGGCTACACCTTC | CASSQVGDIGYTF
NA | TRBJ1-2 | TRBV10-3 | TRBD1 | TGTGCCATCAGGGAGGGACAGGGAGGCGATGGCTACACCTTC | CAIREGQGGDGYTF
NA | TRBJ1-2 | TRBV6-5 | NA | TGTGCCAGCAGTTACTCGAATACACCAAACTATGGCTACACCTTC | CASSYSNTPNYGYTF
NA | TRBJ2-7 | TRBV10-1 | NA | TGCGCCCTGGGGGCCTTAACGAAGGGGTCCTACGAGCAGTACTTC | CALGALTKGSYEQYF
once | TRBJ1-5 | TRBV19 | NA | TGTGCCAGTAGTATAGACAGGGATCAGCCCCAGCATTTT | CASSIDRDQPQHF
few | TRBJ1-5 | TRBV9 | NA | TGTGCCAGCAGCGCTCGGGGGATTCAGCCCCAGCATTTT | CASSARGIQPQHF
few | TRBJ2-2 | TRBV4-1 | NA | TGCGCCAGCAGCCAAGAAAGTGGCGGGCCCGAAGCGAACACCGGGGAGCTGTTTTTT | CASSQESGGPEANTGELFF
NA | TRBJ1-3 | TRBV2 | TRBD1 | TGTGCCAGCAGTGAAGCGGACAGGGGGGGAAACACCATATATTTT | CASSEADRGGNTIYF
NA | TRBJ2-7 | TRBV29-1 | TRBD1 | TGCAGCGTTGCTACAGGGGCCTACGAGCAGTACTTC | CSVATGAYEQYF
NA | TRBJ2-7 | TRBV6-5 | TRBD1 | TGTGCCAGCAGTTACTCGGCAGGGGGCTGGTCCTACGAGCAGTACTTC | CASSYSAGGWSYEQYF
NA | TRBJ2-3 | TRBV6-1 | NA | TGTGCCAGCAGTGGACTAGTTGGAGATACGCAGTATTTT | CASSGLVGDTQYF
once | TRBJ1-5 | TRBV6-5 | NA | TGTGCCAGCAGTTTACGTAGCGGGGCGGGTCAGCCCCAGCATTTT | CASSLRSGAGQPQHF
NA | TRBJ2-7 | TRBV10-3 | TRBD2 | TGTGCCATCAGTGACGGCGGGAGAACGGACGAGCAGTACTTC | CAISDGGRTDEQYF
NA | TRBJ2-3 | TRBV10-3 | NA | TGTGCCATCAGTGGTGGGGGGACGAGCACAGATACGCAGTATTTT | CAISGGGTSTDTQYF
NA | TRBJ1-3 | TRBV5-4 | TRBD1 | TGTGCCAGCAGCCTAAATCAGGGACAGGGGCCTCTCTCTGGAAACACCATATATTTT | CASSLNQGQGPLSGNTIYF
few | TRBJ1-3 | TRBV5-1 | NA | TGCGCCAGCAGCTTGTTAGGGGGAGCCTCTGGAAACACCATATATTTT | CASSLLGGASGNTIYF
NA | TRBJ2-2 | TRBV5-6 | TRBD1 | TGTGCCAGCAGCCTTACGGGACAGCCTACCGGGGAGCTGTTTTTT | CASSLTGQPTGELFF
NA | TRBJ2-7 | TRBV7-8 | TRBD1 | TGTGCCAGCAGCTTAGGGCGGGACAGGGTAGACGAGCAGTACTTC | CASSLGRDRVDEQYF
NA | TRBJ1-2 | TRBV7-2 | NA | TGTGCCAGCAGCTTAGCTCAGGGGAGACAGTATGGCTACACCTTC | CASSLAQGRQYGYTF
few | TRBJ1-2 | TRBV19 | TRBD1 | TGTGCCAGTAGTATGGGACAGGGGGCGTTTGGCGGCTACACCTTC | CASSMGQGAFGGYTF
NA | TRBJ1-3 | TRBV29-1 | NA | TGCAGCGTTGAATGGGGGGTCGGAAACACCATATATTTT | CSVEWGVGNTIYF
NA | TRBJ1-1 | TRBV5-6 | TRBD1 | TGTGCCAGCAGCTCACAGGGGCTCCTCACTGAAGCTTTCTTT | CASSSQGLLTEAFF
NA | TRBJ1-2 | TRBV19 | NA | TGTGCCAGTACCCTCGAGGTTGACAGGTTCTATGGCTACACCTTC | CASTLEVDRFYGYTF
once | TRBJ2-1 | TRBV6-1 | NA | TGTGCCAGCAGTGGGGAATGGGGCTGGGGGCATAGATCCTACAATGAGCAGTTCTTC | CASSGEWGWGHRSYNEQFF
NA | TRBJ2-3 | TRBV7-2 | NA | TGTGCCAGCAGCACTAGGACAGTCACAGATACGCAGTATTTT | CASSTRTVTDTQYF
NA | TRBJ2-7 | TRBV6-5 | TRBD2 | TGTGCCAGCAGTCCTACTAGCGGGGCCCCCTACGAGCAGTACTTC | CASSPTSGAPYEQYF
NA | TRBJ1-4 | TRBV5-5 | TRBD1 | TGTGCCAGCAGCAGTCTCGGGACAGGAGACGAAAAACTGTTTTTT | CASSSLGTGDEKLFF